These 7 T cell receptor beta chains were all obtained from the same sample, sequenced in a study of blood T cell repertoires in COVID-19. Some clones are missing from TCRdb's copy, which holds only in-frame ones; the method was immunoSEQ multiplex PCR. The repertoire holds roughly 150,000 clones, with 82% as singletons. The sample taken for sequencing was PBMCs or T cells enriched from blood (not recorded which). The receptor source for this set is a man aged 55 to 69 who had recovered from COVID-19.

V usage is TRBV19 and J usage is TRBJ2-1, with 10 bases aligning to TRBD2. With V trimmed by 3 bases and J by 7 bases, 6 bases remained unmatched. Germline CDR1 reads LNHDA; CDR2 reads SQIVND (reference sequence). CDR3 length: 15 residues. CDR3 sequence (DNA): TGTGCCAGTAGTATCATAGCGGGGGGAAGGAATGAGCAGTTCTTC. It encodes CASSIIAGGRNEQFF.

The genes are TRBV5-1 and TRBJ1-1; D may be TRBD1 (5 bases). CDR1 SGHRS and CDR2 YFSETQ come from the germline V gene. Trimming left V 4 bases short and J 7 bases short, with 14 bases between. The CDR3 extends over 13 amino acids. The CDR3 region is CASSAREAGEAFF. CDR3 nucleotide sequence: TGCGCCAGCAGCGCCAGGGAAGCAGGTGAAGCTTTCTTT.

V usage is TRBV27 and J usage is TRBJ2-7, with TRBD2 matching 12 bases. The V and J ends lost 5 bases and 1 base, in that order; junction bases with no gene match: 6. This CDR3 is built from 16 residues. Germline assignment: CDR1 MNHEY and CDR2 SMNVEV (reference sequence). The CDR3 protein is CASSPRTSGTSYEQYF. In nucleotides, the CDR3 is TGTGCCAGCAGTCCACGGACTAGCGGGACTTCCTACGAGCAGTACTTC.

The genes are TRBV5-4 and TRBJ1-1, with TRBD1 as a possible D gene (6 bases). The CDR3 has 13 residues. Germline assignment: CDR1 SGHNT and CDR2 YYREEE (reference sequence). Trimming pared 0 bases from V and 8 bases from J, leaving 11 bases between. The CDR3 sequence is CASSLVGGSEAFF. The CDR3 region has the DNA TGTGCCAGCAGCTTGGTTGGGGGCAGCGAAGCTTTCTTT.

The rearrangement joins TRBV5-4 to TRBJ1-4, with TRBD1 identical over 8 bases. Germline CDR1 and CDR2: SGHNT and YYREEE (reference sequence). J was trimmed by 2 bases and V by 4 bases; bases with no gene match: 4. CDR3 length equals 15 residues. In nucleotides, the CDR3 is TGTGCCAGCAGCCCCGGGGACAGGACTAATGAAAAACTGTTTTTT. It specifies CASSPGDRTNEKLFF.

This clone was seen a few times. The chain employs TRBV2 and TRBJ1-5; no firm D call. Germline V gene data show CDR1 as SNHLY and CDR2 as FYNNEI. The V and J ends lost 3 bases and 4 bases respectively, with 7 bases between them. This CDR3 has 13 amino acids. CDR3 sequence: CASSDFRNQPQHF. The CDR3 coding sequence is TGTGCCAGCAGTGATTTCAGGAATCAGCCCCAGCATTTT. Together with reference TRBV2 and TRBJ1-5, the CDR3 gives the full variable domain: EPEVTQTPSHQVTQMGQEVILRCVPISNHLYFYWYRQILGQKVEFLVSFYNNEISEKSEIFDDQFSVERPDGSNFTLKIRSTKLEDSAMYFCASSDFRNQPQHFGDGTRLSIL.

The genes are TRBV9 and TRBJ2-1; 9 bases align to TRBD1. The trim removed 0 bases at V and 10 bases at J, leaving 8 bases unmatched. The CDR3 length is 15 residues. The V gene's germline CDR1 is SGDLS and CDR2 YYNGEE. The CDR3 sequence: CASSVAGQGRSEQFF. In DNA form, the CDR3 reads TGTGCCAGCAGCGTAGCGGGACAGGGAAGAAGCGAGCAGTTCTTC.